The sequence of this T cell receptor beta chain was determined in a study of blood T cell repertoires in COVID-19. Whole-study context: Some COVID-19 samples were acute and others convalescent; all came from the United States, Italy and Spain. From T cells, B-cell-depleted T cells, or PBMCs came the material, which was cDNA or gDNA.

Looked up from germline, CDR1 is MRHNA and CDR2 is SNTAGT. The CDR3 has 13 residues. V lost 5 bases and J 5 bases, leaving 12 bases between the germline ends. The method was immunoSEQ multiplex PCR; TCRdb's version includes in-frame clones alone and lacks a portion of them. The profile shows over 300,000 clones, approximately 88% of them singletons. Source material: peripheral blood. V gene TRBV6-4 combines with J gene TRBJ2-5; no reliable D call. The receptor was isolated from a man in his forties with acute or convalescent COVID-19. DNA for the CDR3: TGTGCCAGCAGTCGCGAGGCAGAGGAGACCCAGTACTTC. This encodes CASSREAEETQYF.